The sequence of this TCR beta chain was determined in a study of Graves' ophthalmopathy and Graves' hyperthyroidism. General study results and limits: Blood also carried most expanded thyroid clonotypes exceeding 0.001 frequency. Using a 13-signature model, the authors split ophthalmopathy from stable hyperthyroidism, with approximately 88% sensitivity and 81.08% specificity.

Pregnancy or lactation, uncontrolled infections and other autoimmune diseases were grounds for excluding patients. Germline values: CDR1 MNHEY, CDR2 SVGEGT. With 6 bases clipped from V and 5 bases from J, the junction kept 13 bases outside the gene matches. The CDR3 length is 16 residues. Amplification from RNA transcripts yielded the TCR beta CDR3 regions. HTBI-primed RT-PCR formed the first round, and a multiplex PCR formed the second. TCRdb re-called the multiplex PCR reads through MiXCR, storing one row per CDR3 protein. The sample holds over a million distinct CDR3 sequences, 35% to 40% seen once. As concerns this clonotype: Its antigen is as yet unknown.

The rearrangement uses TRBV6-2 or TRBV6-3 and TRBJ1-1; 9 bases map to TRBD1. Sequenced sample: peripheral blood or thyroid tissue (not recorded which). The receptor's source is an adult man with Graves' hyperthyroidism. CDR3 loop: CASRPDRGHIWTEAFF. The CDR3, as DNA: TGTGCCAGCAGGCCGGACAGGGGCCATATCTGGACTGAAGCTTTCTTT.